The clone carrying this T cell receptor beta chain showed up just a few times. The antigen is unknown. These data originate in a study of OX40 agonist ivuxolimab in advanced cancers. The method was immunoSEQ multiplex PCR; TCRdb's version includes in-frame clones alone and lacks a portion of them. The profile shows some 66,000 clones, about 85% of them singletons. Study-wide findings and caveats: Both blood CD4+ and CD8+ T cells showed clonal growth by week 6 at 0.1 to 3.0 mg/kg.

Germline V gives CDR1 LGHNT, CDR2 FRNRAP. V was clipped by 4 bases and J by 4 bases, with 10 bases between them. The CDR3 sequence is 14 residues long. The rearrangement links TRBV12-5 to TRBJ2-2; D perhaps matches TRBD2 (5 bases). The clonotype comes from an adult with an advanced solid tumor such as melanoma, head and neck, liver or kidney cancer. Sequencing was performed on CD4+ or CD8+ T cells sorted from blood, taken in a trial of the OX40 agonist ivuxolimab. As DNA, the CDR3 is TGTGCTAGTGGTTCCGGGGAAAGCACCGGGGAGCTGTTTTTT. It is translated as CASGSGESTGELFF.